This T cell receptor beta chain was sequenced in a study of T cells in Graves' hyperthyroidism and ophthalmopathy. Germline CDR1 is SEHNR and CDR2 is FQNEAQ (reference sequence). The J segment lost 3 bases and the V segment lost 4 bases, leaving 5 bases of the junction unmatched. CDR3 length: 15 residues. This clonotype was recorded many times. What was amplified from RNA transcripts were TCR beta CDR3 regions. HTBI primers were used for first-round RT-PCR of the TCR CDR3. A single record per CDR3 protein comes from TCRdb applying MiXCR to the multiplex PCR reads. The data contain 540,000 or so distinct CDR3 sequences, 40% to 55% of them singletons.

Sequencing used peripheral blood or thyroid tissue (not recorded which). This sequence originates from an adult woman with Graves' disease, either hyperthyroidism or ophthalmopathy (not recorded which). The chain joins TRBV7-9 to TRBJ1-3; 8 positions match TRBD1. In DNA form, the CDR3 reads TGTGCCAGCAGCTCATGGACAGGGAGTGGAAACACCATATATTTT. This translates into CASSSWTGSGNTIYF.